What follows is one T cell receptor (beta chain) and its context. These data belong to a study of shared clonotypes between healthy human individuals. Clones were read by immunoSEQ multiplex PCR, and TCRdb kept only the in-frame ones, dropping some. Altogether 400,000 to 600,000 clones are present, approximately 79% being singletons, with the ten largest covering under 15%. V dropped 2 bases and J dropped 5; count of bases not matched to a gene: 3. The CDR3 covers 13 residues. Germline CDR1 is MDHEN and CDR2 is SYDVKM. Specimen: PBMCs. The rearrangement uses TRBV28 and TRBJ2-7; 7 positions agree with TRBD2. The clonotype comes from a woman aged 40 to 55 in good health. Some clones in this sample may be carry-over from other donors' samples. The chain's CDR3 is CASSLTGRDEQYF. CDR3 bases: TGTGCCAGCAGTTTAACGGGGAGGGACGAGCAGTACTTC.